These 3 T cell receptor beta chains were sequenced from one sample in a study of T cells in Graves' hyperthyroidism and ophthalmopathy. RNA transcripts were the template for amplifying TCR beta CDR3 regions. During a first-round RT-PCR of the TCR CDR3, the HTBI primer set was used. TCRdb re-derived calls from the multiplex PCR reads in MiXCR, one entry per CDR3 protein. The profile shows approximately 570,000 distinct CDR3 sequences, around 20% of them singletons. Sequencing input: blood. The receptor source for this set is a man aged 35 to 55 with Graves' ophthalmopathy.

This chain joins TRBV5-1 and TRBJ2-3, with D unresolved. The germline V gene has CDR1 SGHRS and CDR2 YFSETQ. V gave up 3 bases and J gave up 6 bases, with 14 bases separating them. The CDR3 extends over 14 amino acids. CDR3 residues: CASSWVEWRDTQYF. The CDR3 DNA sequence: TGCGCCAGCAGCTGGGTGGAGTGGCGGGATACGCAGTATTTT.

Notes on this clonotype: One base away lies a much larger clone, so this may be a sequencing read error. This chain joins TRBV7-9 and TRBJ2-7; a possible D gene is TRBD2 (5 bases). V was pared by 11 bases and J by 0 bases, with 26 bases between. CDR3 length equals 17 residues. Germline V gene data show CDR1 as SEHNR and CDR2 as FQNEAQ (reference sequence). DNA for the CDR3: TGTGCCGTCAGTGATCCTTATTTTGCCGGGAACTCCTACGAGCAGTACTTC. It specifies CAVSDPYFAGNSYEQYF.

CDR3 region: CASSQGGGTQYF. Written as DNA, the CDR3 is TGTGCCAGCAGCCAAGGGGGGGGAACCCAGTACTTC. This chain links TRBV3-1 with TRBJ2-5; 7 nucleotides match TRBD2. This CDR3 has 12 amino acids. Germline lookup yields CDR1 LGHDT and CDR2 YNNKEL (reference sequence). After removal of 1 base from V and 8 bases from J, the junction contained 1 base not matched to a gene.